This paragraph covers one TCR beta chain sequence. The V gene end was trimmed by 2 bases and the J gene end by 1 base; junction bases not matched to a gene: 11. CDR3 length: 18 residues. Germline assignment: CDR1 SGHAT and CDR2 FQNNGV. Some clones are missing from TCRdb's copy, which holds only in-frame ones; the method was immunoSEQ multiplex PCR. The profile shows about 150,000 clones, around 87% of them singletons. The data stem from a study of blood T cell repertoires in COVID-19. Across the whole study: Spain, Italy and the United States supplied samples that represented acute and convalescent COVID-19.

Study members were between roughly 18 and 89 years old and lived in some 22 US regions. In assigning cohorts, the study relied on participant-reported clinical history. Recovery among Cohort 3 donors was established by two negative PCRs, clearance, or symptom resolution. Sequencing used PBMCs or T cells enriched from blood (not recorded which). The chain has TRBV11-2 and TRBJ1-1; 9 bases map to TRBD1. The TCR comes from a woman aged 50 to 60 who had recovered from COVID-19. CDR3 residues: CASSLKIGTGWTNTEAFF. As DNA, the CDR3 is TGTGCCAGCAGCTTAAAGATCGGGACAGGGTGGACGAACACTGAAGCTTTCTTT.